This T cell receptor (beta chain) was sequenced in a study of technical replicates of blood from a handful of donors listed by TCRdb under 2017. Measured from the cysteine to the phenylalanine, the CDR3 is 17 residues long. Only CDR3 DNA is held: 51 bases, read in frame from base 1. V is cut back by 0 bases and J by 2 bases, with 7 bases in the junction unmatched. CDR1 and CDR2 were assigned from the germline V gene as LGHNA and YNFKEQ. Library generation was performed with the immunoSEQ multiplex PCR assay. TCRdb took over this immuneACCESS table, retaining in-frame rearrangements with V and J assigned. Such tables are incomplete; in checked studies, under half of the missing clones stem from an unresolved V gene, and the remainder is unexplained. This sample holds approximately 10,000 clones; under 95% were observed only once. The ten top clones hold less than 9.5% of the sample. To note about this clone: Its antigen specificity is not known. No base quality values were provided; no much bigger clone lies one nucleotide off.

Sequences were obtained from PBMCs. This clonotype originated in a human donor in good health. The chain joins TRBV4-2 to TRBJ2-5; 9 of the junction bases match TRBD2. The DNA sequence is as follows: TGTGCCAGCAGCCAAGATGCTAGCGGGATGGGGCAAGAGACCCAGTACTTC. Its protein reads: CASSQDASGMGQETQYF.